This entry lists 8 T cell receptor beta chains sequenced from one sample in a study of T cell responses to AZD1222 COVID-19 vaccine. The method was immunoSEQ multiplex PCR; TCRdb's version includes in-frame clones alone and lacks a portion of them. Seen here are over 85,000 clones, more than 70% observed once, and the top ten hold approximately 15%. The source material was peripheral blood, sampled 28 days after the second AZD1222 dose. The receptors originated from an adult who received the AZD1222 COVID-19 vaccine.

The rearrangement joins TRBV5-1 to TRBJ2-7, with TRBD2 matching over 13 bases. In germline, CDR1 is SGHRS, CDR2 YFSETQ. V was clipped by 4 bases and J by 4 bases; unmatched bases: 5. The CDR3 sequence is 15 residues long. The DNA of the CDR3 is TGCGCCAGCAGCACAGGACTAGCGGGAGTGTACGAGCAGTACTTC. The encoded protein is CASSTGLAGVYEQYF.

This chain links TRBV29-1 with TRBJ1-2; unclear D gene. Germline CDR1 and CDR2: SQVTM and ANQGSEA. The CDR3 spans 14 residues. Trimming shortened V by 2 bases and J by 5 bases, and 15 bases separated the two germline ends. CDR3 residues: CSVEKERGGYGYTF. CDR3 DNA sequence: TGCAGCGTTGAAAAGGAACGGGGTGGGTATGGCTACACCTTC.

The CDR3 DNA sequence: TGTGCCAGCAGCCGCATCGGCCTCAGGACCGCCACAGATACGCAGTATTTT. This translates into CASSRIGLRTATDTQYF. J is TRBJ2-3 and V is TRBV11-2; D remains unclear. CDR3 length: 17 residues. CDR1 is SGHAT, CDR2 FQNNGV, per germline. Trimming removed 5 bases from V and 2 bases from J, with 20 bases in between.

The gene calls are TRBV5-1 and TRBJ2-3; 9 bases are a match to TRBD2. Losses at the gene ends were 5 bases for V and 2 bases for J; bases not matched to a gene: 6. The CDR3 is made up of 15 amino acids. CDR1 SGHRS and CDR2 YFSETQ come from the germline V gene. CDR3 sequence (DNA): TGCGCCAGCAGGAACCTAGCGGGATACACAGATACGCAGTATTTT. Translation gives CASRNLAGYTDTQYF.

This rearrangement joins TRBV28 to TRBJ1-1, with D possibly matching TRBD1 (5 bases). With 4 bases removed from V and 7 bases from J, the gap between germline ends came to 13 bases. Germline values: CDR1 MDHEN, CDR2 SYDVKM. The CDR3 totals 13 residues. The DNA for the CDR3 is TGTGCCAGCAGTTCATCAGGGCTGGGTGAAGCTTTCTTT. Its protein is CASSSSGLGEAFF.

V usage is TRBV4-2 and J usage is TRBJ1-5, with D unclear. Germline V CDR1 and CDR2: LGHNA, YNFKEQ. Deletions cut 3 bases from V and 2 bases from J, with 11 bases between. The CDR3 spans 15 residues. The CDR3 DNA reads TGTGCCAGCAGCCAGTGGGGAGGAGGCAATCAGCCCCAGCATTTT. It is translated as CASSQWGGGNQPQHF.

This clone was observed a single time. This CDR3 reads CASSLMSPSDEQFF. The CDR3 DNA is TGTGCCAGCAGCTTAATGTCGCCGAGCGATGAGCAGTTCTTC. This chain uses TRBV7-9 with TRBJ2-1; no firm D call. The CDR3 is made up of 14 amino acids. From germline, CDR1 is SEHNR and CDR2 FQNEAQ (reference sequence). V was pared by 2 bases and J by 8 bases, with 13 bases between.

The CDR3 is CATGHQESHGYTF. CDR3 bases: TGTGCCACCGGACACCAAGAAAGTCATGGCTACACCTTC. This rearrangement joins TRBV10-3 to TRBJ1-2, with D perhaps matching TRBD1 (5 bases). The V end was cut by 10 bases, the J end by 6 bases, with 18 bases between. Germline loops: CDR1 ENHRY, CDR2 SYGVKD. The CDR3 covers 13 residues.